One and the same sample provided the 22 T cell receptor beta chains below, sequenced in a study of control samples from healthy donors and cancer patients. TCRdb's copy holds only in-frame clones and misses some; the assay was immunoSEQ multiplex PCR. The sample has 150,000 to 180,000 clones, approximately 93% seen once. Sequencing was done on a sample of blood. The receptors originated from a man between 45 and 60 years old in good health.

The CDR3 loop is CASSVGEPYEQYF. In nucleotides, the CDR3 is TGTGCCAGCAGCGTAGGGGAACCCTACGAGCAGTACTTC. The chain recombines TRBV9 with TRBJ2-7; D unclear. The CDR3 extends over 13 amino acids. Germline V gene lookup returns CDR1 SGDLS and CDR2 YYNGEE. V was clipped by 0 bases and J by 2 bases, with 6 bases between them.

This clone was seen just once. The chain recombines TRBV5-6 with TRBJ1-1; maybe TRBD1 (6 bases). V lost 6 bases to trimming and J lost 0 bases, with 12 bases between them. CDR1 SGHDT and CDR2 YYEEEE come from the germline V gene. CDR3 length: 14 amino acids. The CDR3 coding sequence is TGTGCCAGCAACTCAGGACAGTTGAACACTGAAGCTTTCTTT. It translates to CASNSGQLNTEAFF.

The gene calls are TRBV6-2 or TRBV6-3 and TRBJ2-1; 11 bases are shared with TRBD2. The V and J ends lost 6 bases and 5 bases, in that order; junction bases with no gene match: 9. This CDR3 contains 16 residues. Germline V gene data show CDR1 as MNHEY and CDR2 as SVGEGT. In nucleotides, the CDR3 is TGTGCCAGCAGCCTTACTTTAGCGGGAGGGCACAATGAGCAGTTCTTC. It codes for CASSLTLAGGHNEQFF.

The chain employs TRBV11-3 and TRBJ2-1; D is perhaps TRBD1 (6 bases). The CDR3 sequence is 16 residues long. The germline V gene encodes CDR1 SGHNT and CDR2 YENEEA. V lost 5 bases and J lost 0, with 14 bases in between. CDR3 amino acids: CASSDYRASSYNEQFF. CDR3 bases: TGTGCCAGCAGCGACTACAGGGCGAGCTCCTACAATGAGCAGTTCTTC. The full variable domain, with the rest looked up from reference TRBV11-3 and TRBJ2-1, is EAGVVQSPRYKIIEKKQPVAFWCNPISGHNTLYWYLQNLGQGPELLIRYENEEAVDDSQLPKDRFSAERLKGVDSTLKIQPAELGDSAVYLCASSDYRASSYNEQFFGPGTRLTVL.

The chain joins TRBV3-1 (or the pseudogene TRBV3-2) to TRBJ1-5; the D is unclear. The germline V and J ends were trimmed by 1 base and 2 bases, with 6 bases remaining between them. CDR3 length: 14 residues. From germline, CDR1 is LGHDT and CDR2 YNNKEL (reference sequence). CDR3 DNA sequence: TGTGCCAGCAGCCAAGGTCTGGGCAATCAGCCCCAGCATTTT. This translates into CASSQGLGNQPQHF.

The chain is built from TRBV3-1 (or the pseudogene TRBV3-2) and TRBJ2-3; TRBD2 agrees at 7 bases. Trimming at V came to 0 bases and at J to 4 bases, leaving 4 bases not matched to a gene. The V gene's germline CDR1 is LGHDT and CDR2 YNNKEL (reference sequence). This CDR3 spans 15 amino acids. This chain's CDR3 is CASSQDRTRSDTQYF. In nucleotides, the CDR3 is TGTGCCAGCAGCCAAGATCGGACTAGATCAGATACGCAGTATTTT.

V and J are TRBV28 and TRBJ1-5; D gene unclear. Germline CDR1 and CDR2: MDHEN and SYDVKM. V shed 9 bases and J shed 0 bases, with 12 bases lying between them. CDR3 length: 14 residues. CDR3 in DNA: TGTGCCAGTCGACTTGGGTATAGCAATCAGCCCCAGCATTTT. Its protein is CASRLGYSNQPQHF.

The chain recombines TRBV5-8 with TRBJ1-5; D is uncertain. This CDR3 region has 13 residues. Germline loops: CDR1 SGHTS, CDR2 YDEGEE. Trimming took off 2 bases at V and 4 bases at J, with 7 bases between the two ends. CDR3: CASSLGLNQPQHF. CDR3 nucleotide sequence: TGTGCCAGCAGCTTAGGGTTGAATCAGCCCCAGCATTTT.

The V and J genes are TRBV10-3 and TRBJ2-1; 7 bases fit TRBD2. Germline V CDR1 and CDR2: ENHRY, SYGVKD. CDR3 length: 15 residues. Germline trimming cut 6 bases from V and 1 base from J; bases unmatched to any gene: 6. The CDR3 reads CAIRWGGSSYNEQFF. CDR3 nucleotide sequence: TGTGCCATCAGATGGGGCGGGAGTTCCTACAATGAGCAGTTCTTC.

This chain links TRBV29-1 with TRBJ2-3, with TRBD2 as a possible D gene (5 bases). The CDR3 has 14 amino acids. V lost 7 bases and J lost 3, with 17 bases in between. Germline CDR1 reads SQVTM; CDR2 reads ANQGSEA. CDR3 amino acids: CSAVGGLRTDTQYF. The CDR3 DNA is TGCAGCGCAGTGGGCGGGCTACGGACAGATACGCAGTATTTT.

The chain recombines TRBV9 with TRBJ1-6; D call uncertain. CDR1 and CDR2 from the germline V gene are SGDLS and YYNGEE. Trimming stripped 1 base from V and 7 bases from J, with 12 bases between. The CDR3 is 15 amino acids. The CDR3 loop is CASSVLGERNSPLHF. The CDR3 bases are TGTGCCAGCAGCGTACTCGGCGAGAGGAATTCACCCCTCCACTTT.

The V and J genes are TRBV5-1 and TRBJ2-2, with D possibly TRBD2 on 5 matching bases. The CDR3 is made up of 15 amino acids. Per germline, CDR1 SGHRS and CDR2 YFSETQ. V lost 2 bases and J lost 0, with 8 bases in between. The CDR3 region is CASSLERPNTGELFF. In DNA form, the CDR3 reads TGCGCCAGCAGCTTAGAGCGGCCGAACACCGGGGAGCTGTTTTTT.

The V and J genes are TRBV9 and TRBJ1-3; D not certain. V lost 0 bases and J 0 bases, leaving 7 bases between the germline ends. From germline, CDR1 is SGDLS and CDR2 YYNGEE. The CDR3 spans 15 residues. The CDR3 sequence is CASSVESDSGNTIYF. CDR3 nucleotides: TGTGCCAGCAGCGTAGAGTCAGACTCTGGAAACACCATATATTTT.

V usage is TRBV6-5 and J usage is TRBJ1-5; TRBD1 agrees at 7 bases. Germline loops: CDR1 MNHEY, CDR2 SVGAGI. V shed 8 bases, J shed 7 bases, and the junction held 8 bases outside the gene matches. This CDR3 region has 13 residues. This CDR3 is CASRTGRDQPQHF. CDR3 sequence (DNA): TGTGCCAGCCGGACAGGCCGGGACCAGCCCCAGCATTTT.

V gene TRBV19 combines with J gene TRBJ2-1, with TRBD2 matching over 10 bases. Germline V gene sequence: CDR1 LNHDA, CDR2 SQIVND (reference sequence). V lost 3 bases, J lost 7 bases, and 6 bases stayed unmatched. This CDR3 has 15 amino acids. CDR3 protein: CASSIITSGMNEQFF. Here the CDR3 DNA reads TGTGCCAGTAGTATCATTACTAGCGGGATGAATGAGCAGTTCTTC.

This chain joins TRBV2 and TRBJ1-2, with 7 bases identical to TRBD1. The length of the CDR3 is 15 residues. Looked up from germline, CDR1 is SNHLY and CDR2 is FYNNEI. With 4 bases clipped from V and 1 base from J, the junction kept 6 bases outside the gene matches. The DNA of the CDR3 is TGTGCCAGCAGTGCTCGGGACAGAGTTAACTATGGCTACACCTTC. This codes for CASSARDRVNYGYTF.

The chain is built from TRBV19 and TRBJ1-1; 9 bases are shared with TRBD1. V lost 10 bases, J lost 5 bases, and 11 bases stayed unmatched. Germline loops: CDR1 LNHDA, CDR2 SQIVND (reference sequence). The CDR3 has 14 residues. DNA for the CDR3: TGTGCCACTAGCAGGGACAGGGTGTGGACTGAAGCTTTCTTT. This encodes CATSRDRVWTEAFF.

The chain is built from TRBV18 and TRBJ2-5; tentative D call: TRBD1 (5 bases). V was pared by 2 bases and J by 2 bases, with 12 bases between. CDR1 KGHSH and CDR2 LQKENI come from the germline V gene. This CDR3 is built from 15 residues. CDR3 in DNA: TGTGCCAGCTCACCAGGACCACAGGATCAAGAGACCCAGTACTTC. Protein product: CASSPGPQDQETQYF.

The chain is built from TRBV5-4 and TRBJ2-7; D tentatively reads TRBD1 or TRBD2 (6 bases each). CDR1 is SGHNT and CDR2 is YYREEE in the germline V gene (reference sequence). V dropped 1 base and J dropped 7 bases, with 18 bases sitting between them. The CDR3 is 15 amino acids. The CDR3 is CASSLPGVGAGEQYF. Written as DNA, the CDR3 is TGTGCCAGCAGCTTGCCGGGAGTGGGGGCGGGGGAGCAGTACTTC.

The rearrangement uses TRBV29-1 and TRBJ2-2; the D gene could be TRBD1 or TRBD2 (5 bases each). The V and J ends lost 7 bases and 3 bases respectively, with 12 bases between them. CDR1 is SQVTM and CDR2 is ANQGSEA in the germline V gene. This CDR3 contains 13 residues. CDR3 in amino acids: CSAGRPDTGELFF. The CDR3 DNA reads TGCAGCGCGGGACGGCCAGACACCGGGGAGCTGTTTTTT.

This chain links TRBV18 with TRBJ1-1; TRBD1 matches 7 bases. Germline-derived CDR1 and CDR2 are KGHSH and LQKENI. The V segment lost 4 bases and the J segment 7 bases; nucleotides outside the gene matches: 12. The CDR3 has 15 amino acids. The CDR3: CASSLRQGEGNEAFF. Here the CDR3 DNA reads TGTGCCAGCTCACTACGACAGGGCGAGGGGAATGAAGCTTTCTTT.

The chain combines TRBV7-5 with TRBJ2-3; TRBD2, the table's D call, was not compared with the DNA. TRBV7-5 represents a pseudogene. The CDR3 extends over 18 amino acids. CDR3 sequence (DNA): TGTGCCAGAAGCACGCAGCGGGGGTGCGCCGGAGGAACAGATACGCAGTATTTT. Its translation: CARSTQRGCAGGTDTQYF.